A single sample is the source of the 13 T cell receptor beta chains below, sequenced in a study of cytomegalovirus exposure and HLA in healthy donors. This PCR relied on a set of 60 Vbeta primers and 13 Jbeta primers. Method: immunoSEQ multiplex PCR; TCRdb's copy keeps in-frame clones and lacks some. The table records roughly 130,000 clones, 80% of them present only once. Sequenced: PBMCs. These receptors were obtained from a man aged 35-49 years in good health and CMV-seronegative.

V usage is TRBV29-1 and J usage is TRBJ1-1, with D unresolved. Trimming took 5 bases from V and 1 from J, leaving 8 bases between them. CDR3 length equals 12 residues. Looked up from germline, CDR1 is SQVTM and CDR2 is ANQGSEA. In DNA form, the CDR3 reads TGCAGCGTTACACAGTCGAACACTGAAGCTTTCTTT. Its protein is CSVTQSNTEAFF.

The chain combines TRBV29-1 with TRBJ1-1, with D possibly matching TRBD1 (6 bases). CDR1 SQVTM and CDR2 ANQGSEA come from the germline V gene. The CDR3 totals 10 residues. This chain's CDR3 is CVGGGTEAFF. The CDR3 DNA follows: TGCGTAGGGGGGGGCACTGAAGCTTTCTTT.

This chain uses TRBV5-1 with TRBJ2-1, with TRBD1 matching over 7 bases. This CDR3 comprises 13 residues. Germline V gene data show CDR1 as SGHRS and CDR2 as YFSETQ. The ends lost 2 bases at V and 12 bases at J; junction bases unmatched: 8. CDR3 sequence reads: CASSFGQAWGQFF. As DNA, the CDR3 is TGCGCCAGCAGCTTTGGACAGGCCTGGGGGCAGTTCTTC. Full variable domain (remainder filled in from reference TRBV5-1 and TRBJ2-1): KAGVTQTPRYLIKTRGQQVTLSCSPISGHRSVSWYQQTPGQGLQFLFEYFSETQRNKGNFPGRFSGRQFSNSRSEMNVSTLELGDSALYLCASSFGQAWGQFFGPGTRLTVL.

This chain links TRBV15 with TRBJ1-2, with TRBD1 matching over 10 bases. Germline V gives CDR1 LNHNV, CDR2 YYDKDF (reference sequence). Losses at the gene ends were 1 base for V and 5 bases for J; bases not matched to a gene: 7. CDR3 length equals 16 residues. CDR3 sequence reads: CATSRGTGQGGYGYTF. For the CDR3, the DNA is TGTGCCACCAGCAGAGGGACAGGACAGGGGGGATATGGCTACACCTTC.

Worth noting for this clone: The sample contains more than one DNA sequence encoding this CDR3. The V and J genes are TRBV7-9 and TRBJ1-1, with TRBD1 matching over 8 bases. CDR3 size: 14 residues. V dropped 2 bases and J dropped 4; count of bases not matched to a gene: 3. CDR1 is SEHNR and CDR2 is FQNEAQ in the germline V gene (reference sequence). The CDR3 DNA reads as TGTGCCAGCAGCTTAACAGGGGGGCTCACTGAAGCTTTCTTT. Translation gives CASSLTGGLTEAFF.

CDR3 DNA: TGTGCCAGTAGTAGTCAACTAGCGGGAGCAGAGAATGAGCAGTTCTTC. This translates into CASSSQLAGAENEQFF. The chain carries TRBV19 and TRBJ2-1; TRBD2 aligns across 11 bases. V was pared by 4 bases and J by 7 bases, with 9 bases of the junction left unmatched. The CDR3 totals 16 residues. Looked up from germline, CDR1 is LNHDA and CDR2 is SQIVND (reference sequence).

The CDR3 is CSGTANYEQYF. As DNA, the CDR3 is TGCAGTGGGACAGCCAACTACGAGCAGTACTTC. This chain uses TRBV20-1 with TRBJ2-7; D is perhaps TRBD1 (6 bases). The CDR3 is 11 residues long. Trimming took off 7 bases at V and 3 bases at J, with 10 bases between the two ends. CDR1 is DFQATT, CDR2 SNEGSKA, per germline (reference sequence).

The genes are TRBV15 and TRBJ2-5; 10 bases map to TRBD2. The CDR3 has 14 amino acids. Per germline, CDR1 LNHNV and CDR2 YYDKDF (reference sequence). V lost 8 bases to trimming and J lost 5 bases; unmatched junction nucleotides: 8. The CDR3 loop reads CATELAGEGETQYF. The CDR3 DNA reads as TGTGCCACCGAGCTAGCGGGGGAGGGGGAGACCCAGTACTTC.

The rearrangement links TRBV19 to TRBJ2-5, with a weak D call TRBD1 (6 bases). The end of the DNA is better explained by TRBJ2-7, so the J call may be wrong. The CDR3 loop spans 13 amino acids. Germline V gives CDR1 LNHDA, CDR2 SQIVND (reference sequence). CDR3 loop: CASSTGQRYEQYF. The DNA of the CDR3 is TGTGCCAGTAGTACCGGACAGCGGTACGAGCAGTACTTC.

The V gene is TRBV11-2, the J gene TRBJ2-3, with D perhaps TRBD2 (6 bases). The germline V gene has CDR1 SGHAT and CDR2 FQNNGV. Trimming took 6 bases from V and 6 from J, leaving 10 bases between them. The CDR3 covers 12 residues. CDR3 sequence reads: CASRTRGDTQYF. The DNA for the CDR3 is TGTGCCAGCAGGACTAGAGGGGATACGCAGTATTTT.

This clone was seen a few times. The V and J genes are TRBV5-1 and TRBJ2-5; 10 bases align to TRBD2. CDR1 SGHRS and CDR2 YFSETQ come from the germline V gene. Trimming at V came to 4 bases and at J to 4 bases, leaving 7 bases not matched to a gene. CDR3 length: 15 amino acids. CDR3 DNA: TGCGCCAGCAGCGTGCAAAGCGGGAGGGGAGAGACCCAGTACTTC. Its protein is CASSVQSGRGETQYF.

This clone was observed a single time. The chain employs TRBV10-3 and TRBJ2-3; TRBD2 is a possible D gene (5 bases). Germline CDR1 reads ENHRY; CDR2 reads SYGVKD. The germline V and J ends were trimmed by 6 bases and 4 bases, with 14 bases remaining between them. CDR3 size: 14 residues. CDR3 region: CAISFGEGADTQYF. The CDR3 DNA reads TGTGCCATCAGCTTTGGAGAGGGTGCAGATACGCAGTATTTT.

The CDR3 protein is CSALMMNTEAFF. In DNA form, the CDR3 reads TGCAGCGCTCTAATGATGAACACTGAAGCTTTCTTT. The chain uses TRBV29-1 and TRBJ1-1, with no clear D. The germline V gene has CDR1 SQVTM and CDR2 ANQGSEA. The CDR3 runs 12 residues. V shed 7 bases and J shed 0 bases, with 9 bases lying between them.